Listed here are 21 T cell receptor beta chains from one sample, sequenced in a study of T cell responses to AZD1222 COVID-19 vaccine. Measured with immunoSEQ multiplex PCR; TCRdb has only the in-frame clones, and not every one. The sample records 90,000 to 120,000 clones, 89% being singletons. Material: peripheral blood, obtained on day 0 of AZD1222 vaccination. All receptors come from an adult in good health.

The chain is built from TRBV4-1 and TRBJ1-1, with D tentatively TRBD1 (6 bases). CDR3 length: 14 amino acids. Between the trimmed V and J ends, which lost 0 bases and 1 base, there was a span of 6 bases. Per the germline V gene, CDR1 is MGHRA and CDR2 is YSYEKL. For the CDR3, the DNA is TGCGCCAGCAGCCAAGACAGGGGGAACACTGAAGCTTTCTTT. This sequence encodes CASSQDRGNTEAFF.

This clone showed up just a few times. The rearrangement uses TRBV28 and TRBJ2-1, with 11 positions matching TRBD2. J gave up 6 bases and V 9 bases, and 7 bases lay outside the gene matches. CDR1 is MDHEN and CDR2 is SYDVKM in the germline V gene. The CDR3 is made up of 14 amino acids. The chain's CDR3 is CASNTGTSGNEQFF. The CDR3 DNA reads as TGTGCCAGTAATACCGGGACTAGCGGCAATGAGCAGTTCTTC. The variable domain in full, completed from reference TRBV28 and TRBJ2-1, reads DVKVTQSSRYLVKRTGEKVFLECVQDMDHENMFWYRQDPGLGLRLIYFSYDVKMKEKGDIPEGYSVSREKKERFSLILESASTNQTSMYLCASNTGTSGNEQFFGPGTRLTVL.

This chain links TRBV24-1 with TRBJ2-3, with D maybe TRBD1 (6 bases). Germline CDR1 reads KGHDR; CDR2 reads SFDVKD. CDR3 length: 15 amino acids. V was trimmed by 4 bases and J by 1 base, leaving 11 bases between them. CDR3 amino acids: CATSESGVGTDTQYF. The CDR3 DNA is TGTGCCACCAGTGAATCAGGGGTGGGCACAGATACGCAGTATTTT.

The chain recombines TRBV28 with TRBJ1-2; possibly TRBD1 for D (5 bases). CDR1 is MDHEN, CDR2 SYDVKM, per germline. V lost 7 bases to trimming and J lost 3 bases, with 15 bases between them. The CDR3 has 14 residues. CDR3 DNA sequence: TGTGCCAGCACCCCCGGGGGTCGGGACTATGGCTACACCTTC. This codes for CASTPGGRDYGYTF.

As DNA, the CDR3 is TGCGCCAGCAGCCAAGCCGGCACGGCCGAGGGGGAGACCCAGTACTTC. Its translation is CASSQAGTAEGETQYF. The chain employs TRBV4-3 and TRBJ2-5; D could derive from TRBD1 or TRBD2 (5 bases each). This CDR3 is built from 16 residues. The ends were cut back, 1 base at V and 5 bases at J, with 17 bases in the middle. In germline, CDR1 is LGHNA, CDR2 YSLEER.

The chain is built from TRBV28 and TRBJ2-5, with TRBD2 as a possible D gene (5 bases). Germline CDR1 reads MDHEN; CDR2 reads SYDVKM. The CDR3 has 13 amino acids. Between the trimmed V and J ends, which lost 5 bases and 5 bases, there was a span of 12 bases. CDR3 residues: CASSGSARETQYF. In DNA, the CDR3 is TGTGCCAGCAGTGGGAGTGCCCGGGAGACCCAGTACTTC. Combining the CDR3 with reference TRBV28 and TRBJ2-5 gives the whole variable domain DVKVTQSSRYLVKRTGEKVFLECVQDMDHENMFWYRQDPGLGLRLIYFSYDVKMKEKGDIPEGYSVSREKKERFSLILESASTNQTSMYLCASSGSARETQYFGPGTRLLVL.

The chain is built from TRBV28 and TRBJ1-2; D not certain. CDR3 length: 14 amino acids. V lost 3 bases, J lost 4 bases, and 12 bases lay in between. CDR1 and CDR2 from the germline V gene are MDHEN and SYDVKM. The CDR3: CASSLRLGGYGYTF. The CDR3 DNA follows: TGTGCCAGCAGTTTGAGGTTGGGCGGCTATGGCTACACCTTC.

This chain links TRBV4-3 with TRBJ2-4; TRBD1 or TRBD2 may be the D gene (6 bases each). Germline lookup yields CDR1 LGHNA and CDR2 YSLEER. Trimming took off 2 bases at V and 9 bases at J, with 11 bases between the two ends. The CDR3 runs to 13 residues. CDR3 residues: CASSQRGQGIQYF. The DNA of the CDR3 is TGCGCCAGCAGCCAACGGGGGCAGGGCATTCAGTACTTC.

The V gene is TRBV28, the J gene TRBJ2-7, with TRBD2 identical over 7 bases. The ends lost 5 bases at V and 9 bases at J; junction bases unmatched: 13. The CDR3 contains 14 residues. Germline loops: CDR1 MDHEN, CDR2 SYDVKM. The CDR3 is CASSRFEGRARQYF. The DNA for the CDR3 is TGTGCCAGCAGTCGCTTTGAGGGGAGGGCGAGGCAGTACTTC. Drawing the rest from reference TRBV28 and TRBJ2-7, the complete variable domain is DVKVTQSSRYLVKRTGEKVFLECVQDMDHENMFWYRQDPGLGLRLIYFSYDVKMKEKGDIPEGYSVSREKKERFSLILESASTNQTSMYLCASSRFEGRARQYFGPGTRLTVT.

V usage is TRBV14 and J usage is TRBJ1-4; 7 bases match TRBD1. V was clipped by 5 bases and J by 5 bases; unmatched bases: 5. This CDR3 has 14 amino acids. The germline V gene encodes CDR1 SGHDN and CDR2 FVKESK. The CDR3 is CASSATGTNEKLFF. Here the CDR3 DNA reads TGTGCCAGCAGCGCGACAGGGACCAATGAAAAACTGTTTTTT. The full variable domain, rest sourced from reference TRBV14 and TRBJ1-4, is EAGVTQFPSHSVIEKGQTVTLRCDPISGHDNLYWYRRVMGKEIKFLLHFVKESKQDESGMPNNRFLAERTGGTYSTLKVQPAELEDSGVYFCASSATGTNEKLFFGSGTQLSVL.

The chain is built from TRBV27 and TRBJ2-7, with 7 bases fitting TRBD2. Losses at the gene ends were 6 bases for V and 2 bases for J; bases not matched to a gene: 7. The CDR3 sequence is 14 residues long. CDR1 and CDR2 (germline): MNHEY, SMNVEV (reference sequence). CDR3 in DNA: TGTGCCAGCAGCCCCCAGCGGGGTCCCTACGAGCAGTACTTC. Its protein is CASSPQRGPYEQYF.

The chain has TRBV27 and TRBJ2-4; D is perhaps TRBD1 (5 bases). This CDR3 region has 15 residues. Trimming removed 6 bases at V and 1 base at J, with 13 bases between. Germline assignment: CDR1 MNHEY and CDR2 SMNVEV (reference sequence). The CDR3 sequence is CASRTVAGAKNIQYF. Here the CDR3 DNA reads TGTGCCAGCAGAACGGTAGCAGGGGCCAAAAACATTCAGTACTTC.

A few counts support this clone. The chain links TRBV18 to TRBJ2-2, with TRBD2 matching 10 bases. Trimming took 0 bases from V and 5 from J; bases not matched to a gene: 9. The CDR3 sequence is 18 residues long. Germline CDR1 is KGHSH and CDR2 is LQKENI. Here the CDR3 reads CASSPPGQREGVTGELFF. As DNA, the CDR3 is TGTGCCAGCTCACCACCGGGCCAGCGGGAGGGAGTAACCGGGGAGCTGTTTTTT.

This clone was counted once. The V and J genes are TRBV18 and TRBJ1-4; perhaps TRBD1 as D (5 bases). V was pared by 3 bases and J by 1 base, with 9 bases between. The germline gives CDR1 KGHSH, CDR2 LQKENI. This CDR3 spans 15 amino acids. CDR3 sequence: CASSPRGVTNEKLFF. CDR3 in DNA: TGTGCCAGCTCACCGAGGGGAGTAACTAATGAAAAACTGTTTTTT.

V usage is TRBV7-6 and J usage is TRBJ2-5; 14 bases agree with TRBD2. The ends lost 4 bases at V and 2 bases at J; junction bases unmatched: 9. The CDR3 runs to 18 residues. The germline gives CDR1 SGHVS, CDR2 FNYEAQ. DNA of the CDR3: TGTGCCAGCAGCTGGACCCCGGGACTAGCGGGAGCACAAGAGACCCAGTACTTC. Translation: CASSWTPGLAGAQETQYF.

This rearrangement joins TRBV30 to TRBJ2-7; unclear D gene. CDR3 length equals 13 residues. Germline values: CDR1 GTSNPN, CDR2 SVGIG (reference sequence). Trimming took off 2 bases at V and 7 bases at J, with 15 bases between the two ends. The DNA for the CDR3 is TGTGCCTGGAGTCGGCTCAAGACGGTAGAGCAGTACTTC. Amino acids: CAWSRLKTVEQYF.

This clone has a handful of counts. The rearrangement joins TRBV19 to TRBJ1-5, with D possibly being TRBD1 (6 bases). The length of the CDR3 is 17 residues. Germline V gene sequence: CDR1 LNHDA, CDR2 SQIVND (reference sequence). Between the trimmed V and J ends, which lost 7 bases and 0 bases, there was a span of 19 bases. The CDR3 reads CASTNERGGLSNQPQHF. The CDR3 DNA follows: TGTGCCAGTACTAACGAGAGGGGGGGGCTTAGCAATCAGCCCCAGCATTTT.

The chain is built from TRBV18 and TRBJ2-5; D not certain. CDR3 size: 12 residues. The germline V gene has CDR1 KGHSH and CDR2 LQKENI. Trimming pared 6 bases from V and 0 bases from J, leaving 5 bases between. CDR3 DNA: TGTGCCAGCTCCGGGTACCAAGAGACCCAGTACTTC. This sequence encodes CASSGYQETQYF.

V gene TRBV4-1 combines with J gene TRBJ2-2, with D unclear. This CDR3 region has 12 residues. Germline V gives CDR1 MGHRA, CDR2 YSYEKL. Trimming removed 2 bases from V and 6 bases from J, with 4 bases in between. Here the CDR3 reads CASSQYPGELFF. CDR3 in DNA: TGCGCCAGCAGCCAATACCCCGGGGAGCTGTTTTTT.

This clone was observed a single time. This sequence joins TRBV24-1 and TRBJ2-7; TRBD1 agrees at 10 bases. Germline V gene data show CDR1 as KGHDR and CDR2 as SFDVKD. The CDR3 extends over 15 amino acids. With 2 bases clipped from V and 6 bases from J, the junction kept 6 bases outside the gene matches. The CDR3 region is CATSDSDRGPGEQYF. Written as DNA, the CDR3 is TGTGCCACCAGTGATTCTGACAGGGGGCCCGGCGAGCAGTACTTC.

The chain joins TRBV18 to TRBJ2-3; 16 nucleotides agree with TRBD2. The CDR3 is 20 amino acids. Germline trimming cut 3 bases from V and 6 bases from J; bases unmatched to any gene: 15. CDR1 is KGHSH, CDR2 LQKENI, per germline. CDR3: CASSPTGLAGGPNLRDTQYF. DNA for the CDR3: TGTGCCAGCTCACCTACGGGACTAGCGGGAGGGCCAAACCTTAGGGATACGCAGTATTTT.